Reported below is one T cell receptor beta chain. The data belong to a study of tumor-infiltrating lymphocytes in oesophageal squamous cell carcinoma. TCRdb fed the PCR reads into MiXCR, producing one record per CDR3 protein. Of 15,000 to 25,000 distinct CDR3 sequences listed, around two fifths are singletons. Deletions cut 0 bases from V and 6 bases from J, with 5 bases between. CDR1 and CDR2 from the germline V gene are MNHEY and SVGAGI. This CDR3 is built from 13 residues. Sequencing was done on a sample of esophageal tumor tissue. The chain links TRBV6-5 to TRBJ2-2; no clear D gene. The receptor was derived from a male donor with esophageal squamous cell carcinoma. The DNA of the CDR3 is TGTGCCAGCAGTTACTCGAAGGCCGGGGAGCTGTTTTTT. Amino acids: CASSYSKAGELFF.